This TCR beta chain was documented in a study of cytomegalovirus exposure and HLA in healthy donors. Study details: Samples from HLA-typed donors yielded about 80 million unique TCRs in an early data release.

Though probably carrying unrecorded immune exposures, donors were nominally healthy at sampling. With regard to this clone: Its specificity is unknown.

Both 60 Vbeta primers and 13 Jbeta primers went into the PCR. The table came from immunoSEQ multiplex PCR; TCRdb's copy has only in-frame clones and leaves some out. The table has fewer than 250,000 clones, about three quarters seen once. Findings and caveats of the study: Several top significant clusters appeared, in a later analysis, to be linked to common viral pathogens. Solely CMV serostatus was available to characterize immune exposure.

The sequencing input was PBMCs. The sequence was obtained from a woman between 40 and 55 years old in good health and CMV-seronegative.

CDR3 DNA sequence: TGTGCCAGCAGTGCGGTGCGGACGAACACCGGGGAGCTGTTTTTT. Translation: CASSAVRTNTGELFF. The chain combines TRBV25-1 with TRBJ2-2; no reliable D call. Germline V gives CDR1 MGHDK, CDR2 SYGVNS. The germline V and J ends were trimmed by 4 bases and 0 bases, with 9 bases remaining between them. The CDR3 contains 15 residues.